This T cell receptor (beta chain) was identified during a study of T-cell reconstitution after alpha-beta-depleted transplantation in children. Concerning this clonotype itself: Its antigen remains unidentified.

The CDR3 spans 15 residues. Germline V gene data show CDR1 as LGHDT and CDR2 as YNNKEL (reference sequence). Trimming cost V 4 bases and J 2 bases, with 11 bases left between them. Study outcomes and limitations: There were reportedly several hundred expanded graft clones from which alpha-beta T cells came about two months after transplant. At day 60, the high TCRbeta diversity found in some patients originated from recipient T cells and thymic progenitors that had survived.

Unique molecular identifiers tagged the TCRbeta library. A single record per CDR3 protein comes from TCRdb applying MiXCR to the PCR reads. The sample consists of about 440,000 distinct CDR3 sequences, roughly 43% of them appearing once. The rearrangement joins TRBV3-1 to TRBJ1-4, with unresolved D. Sample: PBMCs, taken before TCRalphabeta/CD19-depleted stem cell transplant. The receptor comes from a girl aged 2-10 years with aplastic anemia, due to receive a stem cell transplant. The CDR3 spells CASSPSMITNEKLFF. Here the CDR3 DNA reads TGTGCCAGCAGCCCCAGCATGATCACTAATGAAAAACTGTTTTTT.